This T cell receptor (beta chain) was found in a study of blood T cell repertoires in COVID-19. Turning to the study itself: Samples representing acute and convalescent COVID-19 were sourced from the United States, Italy and Spain. The cDNA or gDNA used as material had been derived from T cells, B-cell-depleted T cells, or PBMCs.

V was clipped by 4 bases and J by 0 bases, with 6 bases between them. CDR3 length equals 13 residues. Per the germline V gene, CDR1 is MDHEN and CDR2 is SYDVKM. In the original processing: Quantification of nucleated cells was approximated via reference gene primer amplification. TCRdb keeps only in-frame clones here, not all; method: immunoSEQ multiplex PCR. The DNA gave D and trimming, while V, J and clone size come from that table. Among about 120,000 clones listed, over 60% were seen once. This clonotype was sampled from a woman of 80 years or more with acute or convalescent COVID-19. The gene calls are TRBV28 and TRBJ1-1; no reliable D call. Material for sequencing was peripheral blood. The CDR3 reads CASSSRVNTEAFF. CDR3 DNA: TGTGCCAGCAGTTCACGGGTGAACACTGAAGCTTTCTTT.